The following is a T cell receptor (beta chain) sequence with its context. The target antigen is unknown. The sample is drawn from a study of post-analysis software for immune sequencing data. cDNA libraries for TCR beta contained unique molecular identifiers. TCRdb redid the calling of the PCR reads with MiXCR, one entry per CDR3 protein. The sample records some 500,000 distinct CDR3 sequences, less than 45% being singletons. Study-wide points: TRBV5-6, TRBV5-1 and TRBV20-1 belonged to a set of roughly 5 TRBV segments that were more frequent in patients than controls.

V was cut by 5 bases and J by 1 base, with 20 bases left in between. The CDR3 extends over 17 amino acids. Germline assignment: CDR1 MNHNY and CDR2 SVGAGI (reference sequence). This clonotype was sampled from a girl under 18 with multiple sclerosis. Sequencing was performed on blood. The chain is built from TRBV6-6 and TRBJ1-1; D unresolved. The CDR3 sequence: CASSTPSYRWENTEAFF. The CDR3 DNA follows: TGTGCCAGCAGTACCCCCTCCTACCGGTGGGAGAACACTGAAGCTTTCTTT.